Shown below are 14 T cell receptor beta chains from a single sample sequenced in a study of T cell repertoires in aging, cancer and after chemotherapy. The template was genomic DNA from peripheral blood, not RNA. Rearranged V-D-J TRB sequences were amplified with a mixed TRB-A/B primer pool. TCRdb reprocessed the multiplex PCR reads with MiXCR, giving one entry per CDR3 protein. The sample yields several thousand distinct CDR3 sequences, around 25% seen once. Specimen: blood. These receptors were collected from a human donor in good health. The donor label of this sample is uncertain.

The V and J genes are TRBV7-9 and TRBJ2-1; 13 bases match TRBD2. J was trimmed by 8 bases and V by 5 bases; bases with no gene match: 12. CDR3 length: 17 residues. Germline V gene data show CDR1 as SEHNR and CDR2 as FQNEAQ (reference sequence). The CDR3 spells CASSPPTGTSGMDEQFF. Written as DNA, the CDR3 is TGTGCCAGCAGCCCCCCAACCGGGACTAGCGGGATGGATGAGCAGTTCTTC.

This clonotype is medium-sized (0.01 to 0.1%) by share. The chain joins TRBV29-1 to TRBJ2-1; 9 positions match TRBD2. J lost 6 bases, V lost 5 bases, and 8 bases had no gene match. This CDR3 comprises 14 residues. The germline V gene encodes CDR1 SQVTM and CDR2 ANQGSEA. CDR3 amino acids: CSVPLRLAANEQFF. The CDR3 DNA is TGCAGCGTTCCCTTAAGACTAGCGGCCAATGAGCAGTTCTTC.

This chain connects TRBV20-1 to TRBJ1-2; no definite D call. CDR3 size: 14 residues. Germline V lookup: CDR1 DFQATT, CDR2 SNEGSKA (reference sequence). Trimming cost V 3 bases and J 4 bases, with 15 bases left between them. CDR3 residues: CSASGPGEFYGYTF. In DNA, the CDR3 is TGCAGTGCTAGTGGGCCAGGAGAATTCTATGGCTACACCTTC.

This clonotype is judged medium-sized (0.01 to 0.1%). The rearrangement links TRBV6-2 or TRBV6-3 to TRBJ1-5; no clear D gene. The CDR3 totals 12 residues. CDR1 and CDR2 from the germline V gene are MNHEY and SVGEGT. Trimming stripped 2 bases from V and 3 bases from J, with 2 bases between. CDR3 DNA: TGTGCCAGCAGTTACGACAATCAGCCCCAGCATTTT. Encoded protein: CASSYDNQPQHF.

This clonotype rates as medium-sized (0.01 to 0.1%). The chain links TRBV19 to TRBJ1-3, with D possibly TRBD1 on 5 matching bases. Trimming left V 6 bases short and J 2 bases short, with 14 bases between. The CDR3 covers 15 residues. Germline loops: CDR1 LNHDA, CDR2 SQIVND (reference sequence). The CDR3 DNA reads TGTGCCAGTAGGGGCGCGGGACTGGCTGGAAACACCATATATTTT. This sequence encodes CASRGAGLAGNTIYF.

This clonotype was observed once. The rearrangement links TRBV20-1 to TRBJ1-4; D unclear. The CDR3 has 15 residues. Germline values: CDR1 DFQATT, CDR2 SNEGSKA (reference sequence). V gave up 0 bases and J gave up 5 bases, with 13 bases separating them. CDR3 region: CSARDPSATNEKLFF. The CDR3 DNA follows: TGCAGTGCTAGAGATCCTTCGGCCACCAATGAAAAACTGTTTTTT.

This clonotype counts as medium-sized. The rearrangement uses TRBV7-9 and TRBJ2-3, with TRBD2 matching over 7 bases. CDR1 is SEHNR, CDR2 FQNEAQ, per germline (reference sequence). V was clipped by 1 base and J by 8 bases; unmatched bases: 9. CDR3 size: 15 residues. This CDR3 reads CASSLGGGRGTTQYF. The CDR3 region has the DNA TGTGCCAGCAGCTTAGGCGGGGGAAGGGGTACTACGCAGTATTTT.

This clonotype has just a few counts. This sequence joins TRBV24-1 and TRBJ2-1; D remains ambiguous. CDR1 and CDR2 from the germline V gene are KGHDR and SFDVKD. Trimming left V 5 bases short and J 2 bases short, with 9 bases between. The CDR3 loop spans 14 amino acids. CDR3 DNA: TGTGCCACCAGTGCCGGCGTCACCTACAATGAGCAGTTCTTC. Protein: CATSAGVTYNEQFF.

By its share, this clonotype is medium-sized. J is TRBJ2-1 and V is TRBV27; 14 bases agree with TRBD2. This CDR3 has 15 amino acids. With V trimmed by 5 bases and J by 7 bases, 4 bases remained unmatched. From germline, CDR1 is MNHEY and CDR2 SMNVEV (reference sequence). DNA for the CDR3: TGTGCCAGCAGTCCGGGACTAGCGGGGGCAAATGAGCAGTTCTTC. Protein product: CASSPGLAGANEQFF.

Turning to this clonotype: A much larger clone lies one base from this, so it may be a read error. The chain combines TRBV10-3 with TRBJ2-7; TRBD1 matches at 12 bases. Germline CDR1 is ENHRY and CDR2 is SYGVKD. This CDR3 has 14 residues. CDR3 loop: CASSEGTGGYEQCF. The CDR3, as DNA: TGTGCCAGCAGTGAAGGGACAGGGGGCTACGAGCAGTGCTTC.

This clonotype appeared once. The chain employs TRBV5-4 and TRBJ1-2, with TRBD1 as a possible D gene (5 bases). The CDR3 runs 15 residues. V shed 4 bases and J shed 8 bases, with 21 bases lying between them. Germline V gives CDR1 SGHNT, CDR2 YYREEE (reference sequence). CDR3 sequence (DNA): TGTGCCAGCAGCCCATGGGGGGGTCTAGTGGGCGGCTACACCTTC. This translates into CASSPWGGLVGGYTF.

Sample share makes this clonotype medium-sized. The J gene is TRBJ2-1, the V gene TRBV29-1, with 8 positions matching TRBD2. CDR3 length: 18 amino acids. CDR1 and CDR2 (germline): SQVTM, ANQGSEA. V dropped 3 bases and J dropped 10; count of bases not matched to a gene: 23. The CDR3 DNA is TGCAGCGTTGAGGAGCAGGGCTCCGGTCGGGAGGGAACCTCGGAGCAGTTCTTC. The encoded protein is CSVEEQGSGREGTSEQFF.

This sequence joins TRBV20-1 and TRBJ1-5; 10 bases are a match to TRBD1. CDR1 and CDR2 (germline): DFQATT, SNEGSKA (reference sequence). CDR3 length: 15 residues. V trimming: 8 bases; J trimming: 2 bases; junction bases outside the gene matches: 9. CDR3 sequence reads: CSPRTGGRGNQPQHF. The CDR3 nucleotides are TGCAGTCCACGGACAGGGGGTCGTGGCAATCAGCCCCAGCATTTT.

This clonotype is deemed medium-sized. The chain has TRBV19 and TRBJ2-4, with D possibly being TRBD2 (6 bases). The CDR3 is made up of 19 amino acids. V gave up 3 bases and J gave up 0 bases, with 21 bases separating them. Per germline, CDR1 LNHDA and CDR2 SQIVND (reference sequence). The CDR3: CASSIGIRGSNRAKNIQYF. The CDR3 DNA reads TGTGCCAGTAGTATTGGGATACGGGGGTCGAATAGAGCCAAAAACATTCAGTACTTC. The variable domain in full, completed from reference TRBV19 and TRBJ2-4, reads DGGITQSPKYLFRKEGQNVTLSCEQNLNHDAMYWYRQDPGQGLRLIYYSQIVNDFQKGDIAEGYSVSREKKESFPLTVTSAQKNPTAFYLCASSIGIRGSNRAKNIQYFGAGTRLSVL.